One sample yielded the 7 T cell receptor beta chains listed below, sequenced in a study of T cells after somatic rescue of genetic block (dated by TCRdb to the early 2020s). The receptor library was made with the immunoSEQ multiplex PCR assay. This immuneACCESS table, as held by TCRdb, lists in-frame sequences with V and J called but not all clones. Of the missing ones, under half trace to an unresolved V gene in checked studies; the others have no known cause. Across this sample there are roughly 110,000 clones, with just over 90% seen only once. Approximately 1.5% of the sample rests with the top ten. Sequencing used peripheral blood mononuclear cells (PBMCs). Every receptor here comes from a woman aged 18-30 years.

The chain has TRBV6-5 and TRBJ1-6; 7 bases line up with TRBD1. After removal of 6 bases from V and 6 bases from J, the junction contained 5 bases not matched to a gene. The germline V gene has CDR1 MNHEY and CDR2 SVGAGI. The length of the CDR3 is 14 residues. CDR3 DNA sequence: TGTGCCAGCAGCCGACAGGGACCTAATTCACCCCTCCACTTT. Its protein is CASSRQGPNSPLHF.

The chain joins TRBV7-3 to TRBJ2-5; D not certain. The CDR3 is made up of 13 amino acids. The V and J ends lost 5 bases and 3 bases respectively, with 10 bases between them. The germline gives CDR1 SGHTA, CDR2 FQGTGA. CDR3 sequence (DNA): TGTGCCAGCAGCATATCTTTAAAAGAGACCCAGTACTTC. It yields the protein CASSISLKETQYF.

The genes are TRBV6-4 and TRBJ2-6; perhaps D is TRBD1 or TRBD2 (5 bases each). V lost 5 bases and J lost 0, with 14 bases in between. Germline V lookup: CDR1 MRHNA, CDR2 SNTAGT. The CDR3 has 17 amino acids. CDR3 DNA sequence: TGTGCCAGCAGTACGGACGGGGCTAGCTCTGGGGCCAACGTCCTGACTTTC. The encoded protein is CASSTDGASSGANVLTF.

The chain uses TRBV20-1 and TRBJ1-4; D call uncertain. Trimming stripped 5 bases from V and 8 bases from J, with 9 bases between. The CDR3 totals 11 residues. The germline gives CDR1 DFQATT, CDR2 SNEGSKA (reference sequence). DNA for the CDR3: TGCAGTGCTGAGGGTGAGGAAAAACTGTTTTTT. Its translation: CSAEGEEKLFF.

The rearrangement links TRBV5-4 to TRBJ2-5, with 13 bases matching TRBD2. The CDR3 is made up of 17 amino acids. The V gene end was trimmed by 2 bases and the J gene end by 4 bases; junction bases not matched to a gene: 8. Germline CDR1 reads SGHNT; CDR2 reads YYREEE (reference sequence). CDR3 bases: TGTGCCAGCAGCTTAGGACTAGCGGGGGCGAGGACAGAGACCCAGTACTTC. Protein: CASSLGLAGARTETQYF.

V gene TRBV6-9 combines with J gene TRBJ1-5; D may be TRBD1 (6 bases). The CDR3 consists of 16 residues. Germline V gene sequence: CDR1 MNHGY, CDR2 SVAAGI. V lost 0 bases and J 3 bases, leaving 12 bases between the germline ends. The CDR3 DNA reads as TGTGCCAGCAGTTATTCAGGGGGGAAGGTCAATCAGCCCCAGCATTTT. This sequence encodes CASSYSGGKVNQPQHF.

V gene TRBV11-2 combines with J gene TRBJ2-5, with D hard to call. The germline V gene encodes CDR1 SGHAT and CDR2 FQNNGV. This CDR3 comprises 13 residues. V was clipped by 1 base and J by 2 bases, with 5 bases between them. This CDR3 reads CASSLGFQETQYF. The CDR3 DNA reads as TGTGCCAGCAGCTTAGGGTTTCAAGAGACCCAGTACTTC.